Below are 21 T cell receptor beta chains sequenced from a single sample in a study of CD8 T cells in ankylosing spondylitis. Using its own MiXCR run on the 5' RACE reads, TCRdb lists one record per CDR3 protein. In the table there are about 140,000 distinct CDR3 sequences, 7.5% to 9.5% of which are singletons. Sequenced input: synovial fluid, either unsorted or a sorted T cell fraction (not recorded which). These receptors all come from a male donor with ankylosing spondylitis.

The table lists this clonotype with a few counts. The rearrangement joins TRBV6-2 or TRBV6-3 to TRBJ2-1; possibly TRBD2 for D (5 bases). This CDR3 contains 15 residues. Trimming removed 5 bases at V and 0 bases at J, with 11 bases between. The germline CDR1 and CDR2 sequences are MNHEY and SVGEGT. The CDR3 DNA reads as TGTGCCAGCAGTATAAGCGGCCACTCCTACAATGAGCAGTTCTTC. Its translation is CASSISGHSYNEQFF.

This clonotype was seen more than once but under ten times. V and J are TRBV20-1 and TRBJ1-2; D is possibly TRBD1 (5 bases). CDR3 length equals 12 residues. Germline V gene sequence: CDR1 DFQATT, CDR2 SNEGSKA (reference sequence). The V gene lost 6 bases and the J gene lost 3 bases, with 11 bases spanning the gap. Here the CDR3 DNA reads TGCAGTGCGGGGGAGGATGACTATGGCTACACCTTC. Protein: CSAGEDDYGYTF.

By proportion, this clonotype is medium-sized. This rearrangement joins TRBV4-3 to TRBJ2-1; the D is unclear. V was clipped by 4 bases and J by 10 bases, with 14 bases between them. Germline CDR1 is LGHNA and CDR2 is YSLEER. The CDR3 contains 13 residues. Here the CDR3 DNA reads TGCGCCAGCAGCCCCGGGCCTAACAGCGAGCAGTTCTTC. Protein: CASSPGPNSEQFF.

The rearrangement uses TRBV5-1 and TRBJ2-1; 7 nucleotides agree with TRBD2. The CDR3 spans 15 residues. J lost 6 bases, V lost 1 base, and 7 bases had no gene match. Germline CDR1 is SGHRS and CDR2 is YFSETQ. The CDR3 sequence is CASSLMAGDANEQFF. In nucleotides, the CDR3 is TGCGCCAGCAGCTTGATGGCGGGAGACGCCAATGAGCAGTTCTTC.

This clonotype has a count of ten or more. The chain couples TRBV7-9 to TRBJ2-1; 10 bases map to TRBD2. CDR1 is SEHNR, CDR2 FQNEAQ, per germline (reference sequence). The CDR3 runs 14 residues. The V and J ends lost 1 base and 13 bases, in that order; junction bases with no gene match: 7. CDR3 residues: CASSLEGLAGVQFF. The DNA of the CDR3 is TGTGCCAGCAGCTTAGAAGGGCTAGCGGGAGTACAGTTCTTC.

V gene TRBV11-1 combines with J gene TRBJ1-1; D is uncertain. CDR1 and CDR2 from the germline V gene are SGHAT and FQDESV (reference sequence). The ends were cut back, 0 bases at V and 6 bases at J, with 17 bases in the middle. The CDR3 sequence is 16 residues long. CDR3 sequence (DNA): TGTGCCAGCAGCTTAGCAGGCAGCCCATGGAGTCCTGAAGCTTTCTTT. This sequence encodes CASSLAGSPWSPEAFF. Supplemented by reference TRBV11-1 and TRBJ1-1, the full variable domain reads EAEVAQSPRYKITEKSQAVAFWCDPISGHATLYWYRQILGQGPELLVQFQDESVVDDSQLPKDRFSAERLKGVDSTLKIQPAELGDSAMYLCASSLAGSPWSPEAFFGQGTRLTVV.

The V call is TRBV7-9, the J call TRBJ2-7, with D unclear. V was cut by 5 bases and J by 6 bases, with 8 bases left in between. The CDR3 totals 11 residues. Germline V gene data show CDR1 as SEHNR and CDR2 as FQNEAQ (reference sequence). The CDR3 reads CASSAQSEQYF. CDR3 sequence (DNA): TGTGCCAGCAGCGCGCAGTCCGAGCAGTACTTC.

Many counts were recorded for this clonotype. This chain uses TRBV5-1 with TRBJ1-1; D remains unclear. V gave up 4 bases and J gave up 4 bases, with 14 bases separating them. CDR1 is SGHRS and CDR2 is YFSETQ in the germline V gene. This CDR3 contains 14 residues. CDR3 bases: TGCGCCAGCAGCAGGTCCCCAGGAGGCACTGAAGCTTTCTTT. Its protein product is CASSRSPGGTEAFF.

This clonotype was recorded many times. J is TRBJ2-1 and V is TRBV6-5, with TRBD2 identical over 7 bases. Per the germline V gene, CDR1 is MNHEY and CDR2 is SVGAGI. The ends lost 6 bases at V and 8 bases at J; junction bases unmatched: 16. This CDR3 has 16 residues. In DNA, the CDR3 is TGTGCCAGCAGCCCCGACCTGTGGACTAGGATATATGAGCAGTTCTTC. It specifies CASSPDLWTRIYEQFF.

This clonotype has only a few counts. The J gene is TRBJ2-7, the V gene TRBV5-1; 8 nucleotides agree with TRBD2. V lost 0 bases to trimming and J lost 2 bases; unmatched junction nucleotides: 7. The CDR3 consists of 16 residues. Germline CDR1 is SGHRS and CDR2 is YFSETQ. CDR3 in DNA: TGCGCCAGCAGCTTGGGGCCAGCGGGAGCGACCTACGAGCAGTACTTC. As protein: CASSLGPAGATYEQYF.

This clonotype was recorded many times. The J gene is TRBJ2-1, the V gene TRBV6-2 or TRBV6-3; a possible D gene is TRBD1 (7 bases). This CDR3 spans 14 amino acids. With 5 bases removed from V and 4 bases from J, the gap between germline ends came to 12 bases. The germline V gene encodes CDR1 MNHEY and CDR2 SVGEGT. The CDR3 region has the DNA TGTGCCAGCAGTGGAGGGGGCCAATACAATGAGCAGTTCTTC. The encoded protein is CASSGGGQYNEQFF.

This clonotype was seen a handful of times. The chain is built from TRBV5-5 and TRBJ1-1, with 9 bases aligning to TRBD1. CDR1 SGHKS and CDR2 YYEKEE come from the germline V gene (reference sequence). The V and J ends lost 5 bases and 3 bases, in that order; junction bases with no gene match: 5. The CDR3 totals 14 residues. CDR3 sequence (DNA): TGTGCCAGCAGTCGCGGGACAGGGTACACTGAAGCTTTCTTT. Its translation is CASSRGTGYTEAFF.

This rearrangement joins TRBV20-1 to TRBJ1-5; D remains ambiguous. V was trimmed by 0 bases and J by 1 base, leaving 7 bases between them. Germline-derived CDR1 and CDR2 are DFQATT and SNEGSKA (reference sequence). The CDR3 totals 14 residues. CDR3 DNA: TGCAGTGCTAGAGATCCGGTCAGCAATCAGCCCCAGCATTTT. This sequence encodes CSARDPVSNQPQHF.

This clonotype was picked up many times. The J gene is TRBJ2-7, the V gene TRBV18; D uncertain. Trimming took off 1 base at V and 0 bases at J, with 10 bases between the two ends. The CDR3 spans 15 residues. From germline, CDR1 is KGHSH and CDR2 LQKENI. The CDR3 loop reads CASSPRLPGSYEQYF. The CDR3 nucleotides are TGTGCCAGCTCACCACGGCTCCCAGGCTCCTACGAGCAGTACTTC.

This clonotype was found many times. The gene calls are TRBV20-1 and TRBJ2-3, with 10 bases lining up with TRBD1. Germline V CDR1 and CDR2: DFQATT, SNEGSKA (reference sequence). This CDR3 region has 15 residues. With 1 base clipped from V and 2 bases from J, the junction kept 3 bases outside the gene matches. CDR3 loop: CSARGDRGTTDTQYF. CDR3 sequence (DNA): TGCAGTGCTAGAGGGGACAGGGGCACCACAGATACGCAGTATTTT.

This clonotype was observed many times. The V and J genes are TRBV18 and TRBJ2-7; no reliable D call. Germline values: CDR1 KGHSH, CDR2 LQKENI. The CDR3 sequence is 13 residues long. V lost 0 bases and J 1 base, leaving 4 bases between the germline ends. The DNA for the CDR3 is TGTGCCAGCTCACCACCAAGTTCCTACGAGCAGTACTTC. Translating gives CASSPPSSYEQYF.

This clonotype was seen only a few times. The V gene is TRBV5-4, the J gene TRBJ2-3, with 7 bases aligning to TRBD2. Germline loops: CDR1 SGHNT, CDR2 YYREEE (reference sequence). The ends lost 2 bases at V and 2 bases at J; junction bases unmatched: 8. This CDR3 has 16 amino acids. The chain's CDR3 is CASSLTGGGPTDTQYF. CDR3 DNA sequence: TGTGCCAGCAGCTTAACCGGGGGAGGGCCCACAGATACGCAGTATTTT.

This clonotype was picked up a small number of times. This sequence joins TRBV20-1 and TRBJ2-7; TRBD1 is a possible D gene (5 bases). V was shortened by 1 base and J by 3 bases, with 10 bases between the two germline ends. Germline lookup yields CDR1 DFQATT and CDR2 SNEGSKA (reference sequence). The CDR3 sequence is 13 residues long. The CDR3 nucleotides read TGCAGTGCTAGAGGACAGATTTACTACGAGCAGTACTTC. As protein: CSARGQIYYEQYF.

V usage is TRBV6-1 and J usage is TRBJ1-1; D gene unclear. Germline lookup yields CDR1 MNHNS and CDR2 SASEGT. The CDR3 totals 13 residues. Trimming stripped 10 bases from V and 5 bases from J, with 17 bases between. The DNA of the CDR3 is TGTGCCACCGTCCTCGAATGGGTGACTGAAGCTTTCTTT. This gives the protein CATVLEWVTEAFF.

This clonotype was picked up many times. This chain links TRBV7-2 with TRBJ2-1; TRBD1 aligns across 11 bases. V lost 0 bases and J lost 3; bases outside the gene matches: 4. The CDR3 runs to 17 residues. Germline CDR1 SGHTA, CDR2 FQGNSA. CDR3 nucleotides: TGTGCCAGCAGCTTAGCGCGGACAGGGGGCCGCTACAATGAGCAGTTCTTC. This gives the protein CASSLARTGGRYNEQFF.

About this clonotype: This clone may be a read error of a much larger clone one base away. The chain employs TRBV29-1 and TRBJ2-5; maybe TRBD2 (5 bases). CDR1 SQVTM and CDR2 ANQGSEA come from the germline V gene. The CDR3 has 12 amino acids. The CDR3 is CSVGGPQEAQYF. CDR3 sequence (DNA): TGCAGCGTTGGAGGGCCCCAAGAGGCCCAGTACTTC.